The 13 T cell receptor beta chains below were found in one sample sequenced in a study of CD8 T cells in Susac syndrome. An input of about 0.5 to 1 ug of RNA was subjected to reverse transcription using random hexamers. TCRdb re-derived calls from the immunoSEQ multiplex PCR reads in MiXCR, one entry per CDR3 protein. The data show some 130,000 distinct CDR3 sequences, roughly 94% seen once. Sequencing used CD8+ T cells from PBMCs. Receptor source: a human donor with Susac syndrome.

This chain joins TRBV5-1 and TRBJ2-5; D remains unclear. Germline CDR1 and CDR2: SGHRS and YFSETQ. This CDR3 has 14 amino acids. With 0 bases removed from V and 0 bases from J, the gap between germline ends came to 6 bases. The CDR3 loop reads CASSLDANQETQYF. For the CDR3, the DNA is TGCGCCAGCAGCTTGGATGCCAACCAAGAGACCCAGTACTTC.

J is TRBJ1-2 and V is TRBV29-1; D is uncertain. The CDR3 consists of 12 residues. Trimming took 0 bases from V and 6 from J, leaving 8 bases between them. CDR1 and CDR2 from the germline V gene are SQVTM and ANQGSEA. CDR3 sequence: CSVEDGVDGYTF. DNA for the CDR3: TGCAGCGTTGAAGATGGGGTTGATGGCTACACCTTC.

The J gene is TRBJ1-5, the V gene TRBV18, with D uncertain. The CDR3 has 13 residues. The germline gives CDR1 KGHSH, CDR2 LQKENI. Trimming took 2 bases from V and 6 from J, leaving 8 bases between them. The DNA of the CDR3 is TGTGCCAGCTCACCAGGGAAGGGTCAGCCCCAGCATTTT. Its translation: CASSPGKGQPQHF.

The chain is built from TRBV20-1 and TRBJ2-1, with 8 bases lining up with TRBD2. V trimming: 2 bases; J trimming: 2 bases; junction bases outside the gene matches: 11. The V gene's germline CDR1 is DFQATT and CDR2 SNEGSKA (reference sequence). The CDR3 has 17 amino acids. The DNA for the CDR3 is TGCAGTGCTAGACCCCCGGGGGGGGAGGGCCCCTACAATGAGCAGTTCTTC. Its translation: CSARPPGGEGPYNEQFF.

The V gene is TRBV7-6, the J gene TRBJ2-7; TRBD1 matches 9 bases. This CDR3 is 15 amino acids long. Trimming cost V 5 bases and J 6 bases; bases outside gene matches: 11. Germline CDR1 and CDR2: SGHVS and FNYEAQ. CDR3 bases: TGTGCCAGCAGCGACATGGGACAGGGCGAAAGCGAGCAGTACTTC. Translating it yields CASSDMGQGESEQYF.

The gene calls are TRBV6-6 and TRBJ2-3; TRBD2 matches 8 bases. CDR1 and CDR2 (germline): MNHNY, SVGAGI (reference sequence). CDR3 length: 14 residues. The J segment lost 6 bases and the V segment lost 4 bases, leaving 6 bases of the junction unmatched. DNA of the CDR3: TGTGCCAGCAGTTCGGGGGGGGCCCTCGATACGCAGTATTTT. It yields the protein CASSSGGALDTQYF.

J is TRBJ2-5 and V is TRBV12-3 or TRBV12-4; 8 positions match TRBD1. V shed 6 bases and J 5 bases; nucleotides not matched to a gene: 8. This CDR3 spans 14 amino acids. This CDR3 reads CASRGLNRGETQYF. The CDR3 nucleotides are TGTGCCAGCAGGGGCCTAAACAGGGGGGAGACCCAGTACTTC.

The chain links TRBV24-1 to TRBJ2-3; a possible D gene is TRBD2 (6 bases). V dropped 9 bases and J dropped 3 bases, with 15 bases sitting between them. The CDR3 contains 14 residues. Germline V CDR1 and CDR2: KGHDR, SFDVKD. In nucleotides, the CDR3 is TGTGCCACCTCCGTCGGGGGAGCGACAGATACGCAGTATTTT. Protein product: CATSVGGATDTQYF.

The rearrangement links TRBV27 to TRBJ2-7; D tentatively fits TRBD1 or TRBD2 (5 bases each). Per germline, CDR1 MNHEY and CDR2 SMNVEV (reference sequence). The CDR3 is 14 amino acids. V dropped 4 bases and J dropped 6 bases, with 16 bases sitting between them. CDR3 sequence (DNA): TGTGCCAGCAGTTCGTTAGGGGACGGGATCGAGCAGTACTTC. This translates into CASSSLGDGIEQYF.

The CDR3 region has the DNA TGTGCCACCAGCAGAGCCCGGCCTGACAGCCCCTTCGGCCCAGAGACCCAGTACTTC. It translates to CATSRARPDSPFGPETQYF. The chain combines TRBV15 with TRBJ2-5, with a tentative D call TRBD1 (5 bases). From germline, CDR1 is LNHNV and CDR2 YYDKDF (reference sequence). This CDR3 comprises 19 residues. Trimming cost V 1 base and J 4 bases, with 25 bases left between them.

V usage is TRBV9 and J usage is TRBJ2-1; possible D gene TRBD2, 6 bases. The germline CDR1 and CDR2 sequences are SGDLS and YYNGEE. This CDR3 spans 13 amino acids. Trimming took 4 bases from V and 5 from J, leaving 10 bases between them. The CDR3 region has the DNA TGTGCCAGCAGCCCGGGAGTTGACAATGAGCAGTTCTTC. Translation: CASSPGVDNEQFF.

Written as DNA, the CDR3 is TGTGCCAGCAGCGGGGACGCTAACTCCTACGAGCAGTACTTC. Its translation is CASSGDANSYEQYF. V is TRBV7-9 and J is TRBJ2-7, with D perhaps TRBD1 or TRBD2 (5 bases each). V was pared by 5 bases and J by 0 bases, with 11 bases between. Germline-derived CDR1 and CDR2 are SEHNR and FQNEAQ (reference sequence). This CDR3 has 14 residues.

The rearrangement uses TRBV4-1 and TRBJ2-7; the match to TRBD2 covers 9 bases. V was clipped by 1 base and J by 0 bases; unmatched bases: 4. Germline V lookup: CDR1 MGHRA, CDR2 YSYEKL. The CDR3 length is 16 residues. Here the CDR3 DNA reads TGCGCCAGCAGCCAAGTAGGGACTAGCACCTCCTACGAGCAGTACTTC. It encodes CASSQVGTSTSYEQYF.